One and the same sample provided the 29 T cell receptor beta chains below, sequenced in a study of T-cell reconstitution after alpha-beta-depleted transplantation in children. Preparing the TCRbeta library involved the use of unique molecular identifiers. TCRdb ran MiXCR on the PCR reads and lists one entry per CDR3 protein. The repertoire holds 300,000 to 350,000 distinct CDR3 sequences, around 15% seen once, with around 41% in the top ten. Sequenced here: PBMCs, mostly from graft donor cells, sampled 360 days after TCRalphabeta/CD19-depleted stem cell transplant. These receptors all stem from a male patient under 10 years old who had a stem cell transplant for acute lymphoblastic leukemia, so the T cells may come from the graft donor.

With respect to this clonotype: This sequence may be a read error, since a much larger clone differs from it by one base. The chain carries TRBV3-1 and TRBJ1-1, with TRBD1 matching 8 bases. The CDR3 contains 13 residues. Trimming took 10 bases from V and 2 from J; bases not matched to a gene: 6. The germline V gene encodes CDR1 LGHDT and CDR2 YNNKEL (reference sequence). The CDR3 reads CAIRTGPNTEAFF. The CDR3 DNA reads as TGTGCCATCAGGACAGGGCCCAACACTGAAGCTTTCTTT.

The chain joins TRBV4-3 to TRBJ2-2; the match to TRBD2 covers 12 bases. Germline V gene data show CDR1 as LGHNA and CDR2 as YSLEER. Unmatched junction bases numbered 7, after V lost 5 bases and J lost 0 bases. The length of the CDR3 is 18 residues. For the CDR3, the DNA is TGCGCCAGCAGCGCTAGCGGGAGGGCCAGCGCGAACACCGGGGAGCTGTTTTTT. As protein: CASSASGRASANTGELFF.

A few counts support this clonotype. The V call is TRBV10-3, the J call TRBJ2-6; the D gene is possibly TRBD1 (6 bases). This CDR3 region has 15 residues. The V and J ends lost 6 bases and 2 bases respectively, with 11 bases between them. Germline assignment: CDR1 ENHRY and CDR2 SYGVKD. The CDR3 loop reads CAIRRQEAGANVLTF. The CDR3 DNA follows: TGTGCCATCAGACGACAGGAAGCTGGGGCCAACGTCCTGACTTTC.

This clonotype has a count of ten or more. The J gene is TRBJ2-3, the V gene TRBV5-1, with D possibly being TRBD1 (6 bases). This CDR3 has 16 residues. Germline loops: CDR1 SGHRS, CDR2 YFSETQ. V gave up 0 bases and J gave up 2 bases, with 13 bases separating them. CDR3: CASSLVGRGATDTQYF. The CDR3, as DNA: TGCGCCAGCAGCTTGGTGGGCAGGGGTGCCACAGATACGCAGTATTTT.

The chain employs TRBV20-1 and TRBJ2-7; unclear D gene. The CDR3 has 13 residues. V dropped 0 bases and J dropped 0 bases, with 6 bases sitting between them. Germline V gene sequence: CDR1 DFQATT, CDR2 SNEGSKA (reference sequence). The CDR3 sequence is CSARDPLSYEQYF. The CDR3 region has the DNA TGCAGTGCTAGAGACCCCCTCTCCTACGAGCAGTACTTC.

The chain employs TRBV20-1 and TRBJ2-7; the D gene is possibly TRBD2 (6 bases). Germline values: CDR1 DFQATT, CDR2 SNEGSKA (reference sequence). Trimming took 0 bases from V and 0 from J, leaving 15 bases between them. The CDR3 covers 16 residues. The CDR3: CSARDTFRESSYEQYF. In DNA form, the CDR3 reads TGCAGTGCTAGAGACACCTTCCGGGAGAGCTCCTACGAGCAGTACTTC.

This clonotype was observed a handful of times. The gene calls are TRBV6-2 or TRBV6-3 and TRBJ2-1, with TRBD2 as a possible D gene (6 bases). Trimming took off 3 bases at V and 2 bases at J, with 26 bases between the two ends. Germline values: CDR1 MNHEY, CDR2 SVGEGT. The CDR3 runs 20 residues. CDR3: CASSYPVGSSAGTTYNEQFF. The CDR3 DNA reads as TGTGCCAGCAGTTATCCGGTGGGGTCTAGCGCCGGGACGACCTACAATGAGCAGTTCTTC.

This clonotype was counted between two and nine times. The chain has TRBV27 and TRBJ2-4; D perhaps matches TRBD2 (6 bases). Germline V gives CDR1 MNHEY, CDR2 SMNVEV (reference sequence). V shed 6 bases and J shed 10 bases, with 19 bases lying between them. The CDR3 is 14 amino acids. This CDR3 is CASSLGTSSTIQYF. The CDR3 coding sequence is TGTGCCAGCAGCCTCGGGACTTCCTCCACTATTCAGTACTTC.

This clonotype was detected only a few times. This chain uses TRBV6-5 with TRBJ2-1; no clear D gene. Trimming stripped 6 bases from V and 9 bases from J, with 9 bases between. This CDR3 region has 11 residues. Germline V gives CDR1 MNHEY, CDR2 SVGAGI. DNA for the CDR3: TGTGCCAGCAGACAACTTGGTGAGCAGTTCTTC. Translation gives CASRQLGEQFF.

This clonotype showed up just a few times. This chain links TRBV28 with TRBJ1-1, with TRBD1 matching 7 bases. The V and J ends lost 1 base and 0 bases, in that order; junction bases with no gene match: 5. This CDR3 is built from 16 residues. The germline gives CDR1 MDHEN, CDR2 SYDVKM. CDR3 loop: CASSLYQGGVNTEAFF. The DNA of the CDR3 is TGTGCCAGCAGTTTATATCAGGGGGGAGTGAACACTGAAGCTTTCTTT.

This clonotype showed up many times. CDR3 region: CASSPLAGSYEQYF. The CDR3 DNA is TGTGCCAGCAGCCCTCTAGCTGGGTCCTACGAGCAGTACTTC. The chain links TRBV12-3 or TRBV12-4 to TRBJ2-7, with D perhaps matching TRBD2 (5 bases). CDR3 length: 14 amino acids. Trimming left V 6 bases short and J 1 base short, with 13 bases between.

The CDR3 DNA reads as TGTGCCAGCAGCCTTCCGAATGAAAAACTGTTTTTT. Its protein product is CASSLPNEKLFF. This chain links TRBV13 with TRBJ1-4, with D unclear. V was trimmed by 5 bases and J by 5 bases, leaving 6 bases between them. The CDR3 runs 12 residues. The germline V gene has CDR1 PRHDT and CDR2 FYEKMQ (reference sequence).

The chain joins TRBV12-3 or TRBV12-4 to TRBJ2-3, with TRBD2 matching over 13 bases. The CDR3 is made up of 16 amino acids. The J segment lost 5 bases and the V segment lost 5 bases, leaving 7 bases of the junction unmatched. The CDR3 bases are TGTGCCAGCAGTCCCGGGACTAGCGGGAAGATAGATACGCAGTATTTT. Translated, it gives CASSPGTSGKIDTQYF.

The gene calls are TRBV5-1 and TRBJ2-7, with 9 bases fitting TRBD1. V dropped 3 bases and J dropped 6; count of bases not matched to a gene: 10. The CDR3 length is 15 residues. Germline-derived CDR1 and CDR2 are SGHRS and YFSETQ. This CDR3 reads CASSSPGTGRSEQYF. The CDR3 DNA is TGCGCCAGCAGCTCCCCCGGGACAGGGAGGTCCGAGCAGTACTTC.

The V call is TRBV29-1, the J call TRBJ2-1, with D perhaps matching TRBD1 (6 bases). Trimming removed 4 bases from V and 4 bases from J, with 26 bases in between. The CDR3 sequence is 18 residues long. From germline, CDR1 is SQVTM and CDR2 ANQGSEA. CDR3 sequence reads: CSVGAGASTISVYNEQFF. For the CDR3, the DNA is TGCAGCGTTGGGGCAGGGGCAAGTACCATATCGGTTTACAATGAGCAGTTCTTC.

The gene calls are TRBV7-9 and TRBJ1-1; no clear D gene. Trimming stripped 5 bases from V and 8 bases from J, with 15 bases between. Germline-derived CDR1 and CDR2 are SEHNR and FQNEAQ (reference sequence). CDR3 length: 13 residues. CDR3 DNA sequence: TGTGCCAGCAGCCACGTGGGTTGGCACGAAGCTTTCTTT. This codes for CASSHVGWHEAFF.

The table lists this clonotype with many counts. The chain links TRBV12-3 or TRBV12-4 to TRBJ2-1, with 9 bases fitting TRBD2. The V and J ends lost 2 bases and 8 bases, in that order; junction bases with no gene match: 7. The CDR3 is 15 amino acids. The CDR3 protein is CASSLSSGRIHEQFF. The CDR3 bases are TGTGCCAGCAGTTTATCCAGCGGGAGGATTCATGAGCAGTTCTTC.

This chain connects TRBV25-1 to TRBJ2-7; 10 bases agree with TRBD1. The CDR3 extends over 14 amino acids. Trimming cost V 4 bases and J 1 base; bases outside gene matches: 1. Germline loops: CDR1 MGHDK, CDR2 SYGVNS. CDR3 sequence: CASSGTGGSYEQYF. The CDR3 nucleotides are TGTGCCAGCAGTGGGACAGGGGGATCCTACGAGCAGTACTTC.

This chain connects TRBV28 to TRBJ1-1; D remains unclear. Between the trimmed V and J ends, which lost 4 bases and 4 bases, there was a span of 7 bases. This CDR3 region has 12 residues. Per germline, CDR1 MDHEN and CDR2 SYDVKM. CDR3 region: CASSSWATEAFF. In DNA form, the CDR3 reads TGTGCCAGCAGTTCTTGGGCCACTGAAGCTTTCTTT.

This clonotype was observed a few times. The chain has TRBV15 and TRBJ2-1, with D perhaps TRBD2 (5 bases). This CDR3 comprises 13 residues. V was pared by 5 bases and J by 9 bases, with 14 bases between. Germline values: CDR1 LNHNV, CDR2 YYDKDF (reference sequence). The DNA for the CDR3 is TGTGCCACCAGCCCTTATAACGCGGGTGAGCAGTTCTTC. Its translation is CATSPYNAGEQFF.

The CDR3 spells CAISEIADRGYNEQFF. DNA of the CDR3: TGTGCCATCAGTGAAATTGCGGACAGGGGTTACAATGAGCAGTTCTTC. The chain links TRBV10-3 to TRBJ2-1, with 9 bases aligning to TRBD1. The CDR3 covers 16 residues. Trimming at V came to 3 bases and at J to 4 bases, leaving 7 bases not matched to a gene. Germline CDR1 ENHRY, CDR2 SYGVKD.

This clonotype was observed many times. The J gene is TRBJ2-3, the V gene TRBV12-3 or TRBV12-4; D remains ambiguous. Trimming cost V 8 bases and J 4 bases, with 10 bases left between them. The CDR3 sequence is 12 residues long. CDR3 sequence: CASGRGSDTQYF. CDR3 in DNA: TGTGCCAGCGGCCGCGGATCAGATACGCAGTATTTT.

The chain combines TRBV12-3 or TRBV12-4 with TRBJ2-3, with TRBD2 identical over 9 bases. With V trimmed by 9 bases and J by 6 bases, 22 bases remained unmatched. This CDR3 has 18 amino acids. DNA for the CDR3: TGTGCCAGAAATCACCCCCCCTCGGGACTAGCATTTTGGGATACGCAGTATTTT. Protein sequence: CARNHPPSGLAFWDTQYF.

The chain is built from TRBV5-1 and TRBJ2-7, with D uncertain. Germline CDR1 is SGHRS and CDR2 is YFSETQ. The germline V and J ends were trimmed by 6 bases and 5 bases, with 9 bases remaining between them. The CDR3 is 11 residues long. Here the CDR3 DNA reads TGCGCCAGCATGGGTTCCCACGAGCAGTACTTC. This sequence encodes CASMGSHEQYF.

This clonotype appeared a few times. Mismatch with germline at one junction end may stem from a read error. The CDR3 sequence is CARSLDTMGKF. CDR3 bases: TGTGCCAGAAGCTTGGACACCATGGGGAAGTTC. The rearrangement links TRBV5-3 to TRBJ2-7, with D hard to call. TRBV5-3 is annotated as an ORF whose role is uncertain. This CDR3 comprises 11 residues.

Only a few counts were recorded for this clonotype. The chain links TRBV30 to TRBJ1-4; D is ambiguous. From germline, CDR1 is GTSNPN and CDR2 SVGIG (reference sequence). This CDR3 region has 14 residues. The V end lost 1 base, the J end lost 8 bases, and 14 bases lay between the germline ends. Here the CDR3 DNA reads TGTGCCTGGAGTGGGGGTGAATCACAAGAAAAACTGTTTTTT. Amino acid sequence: CAWSGGESQEKLFF.

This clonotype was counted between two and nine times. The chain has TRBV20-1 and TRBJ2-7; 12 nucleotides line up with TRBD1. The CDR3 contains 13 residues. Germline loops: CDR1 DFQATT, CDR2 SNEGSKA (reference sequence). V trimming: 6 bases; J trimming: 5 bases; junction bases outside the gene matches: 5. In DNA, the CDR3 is TGCAGTGCCCTACGGGACAGGGGGCACGAGCAGTACTTC. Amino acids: CSALRDRGHEQYF.

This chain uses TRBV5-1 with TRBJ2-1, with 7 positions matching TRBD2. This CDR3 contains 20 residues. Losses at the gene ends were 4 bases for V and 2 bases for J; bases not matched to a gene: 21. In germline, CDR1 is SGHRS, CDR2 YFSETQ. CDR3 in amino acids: CASSPGPGTTVNGAYNEQFF. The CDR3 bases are TGCGCCAGCAGCCCTGGACCCGGGACTACAGTCAATGGAGCCTACAATGAGCAGTTCTTC.

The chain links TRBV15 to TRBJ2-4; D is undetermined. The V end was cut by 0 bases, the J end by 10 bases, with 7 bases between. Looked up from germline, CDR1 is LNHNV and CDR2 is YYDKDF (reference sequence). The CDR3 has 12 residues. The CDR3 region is CATSRDRGIQYF. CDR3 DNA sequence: TGTGCCACCAGCAGAGATCGAGGTATTCAGTACTTC.